These 28 T cell receptor beta chains share one sample of origin, sequenced in a study of human thymus T cells. Thymus tissue for the work was resected from patients undergoing corrective heart surgery. Assay: immunoSEQ multiplex PCR; the TCRdb copy retains only in-frame clones and omits some. Counted here are about 78,000 clones, nearly 98% occurring once; the ten biggest clones make up under 0.035%. Sequencing was done on a sample of thymus tissue. These receptors were obtained from a boy younger than two with a congenital heart defect but otherwise immunologically healthy.

The V and J genes are TRBV10-3 and TRBJ2-4; 7 bases are shared with TRBD1. CDR1 and CDR2 from the germline V gene are ENHRY and SYGVKD. J was trimmed by 1 base and V by 10 bases; bases with no gene match: 13. The CDR3 is 16 amino acids. The DNA for the CDR3 is TGTGCCACCCGCCCCGACAGGGTGAATGCCAAAAACATTCAGTACTTC. It encodes CATRPDRVNAKNIQYF.

The chain recombines TRBV7-2 with TRBJ2-3; D gene unclear. Germline V gives CDR1 SGHTA, CDR2 FQGNSA. With 1 base removed from V and 3 bases from J, the gap between germline ends came to 23 bases. The length of the CDR3 is 19 residues. The CDR3 nucleotides read TGTGCCAGCAGCTTAGATCACTCATACTACGCTATGGGGACAGATACGCAGTATTTT. Protein sequence: CASSLDHSYYAMGTDTQYF.

The chain joins TRBV11-2 to TRBJ1-1; D unclear. The V end was cut by 5 bases, the J end by 1 base, with 23 bases between. The CDR3 runs 18 residues. Germline assignment: CDR1 SGHAT and CDR2 FQNNGV. In DNA, the CDR3 is TGTGCCAGCAGCCAGGAGTTTAGGACCCCTCGCAGGAACACTGAAGCTTTCTTT. This sequence encodes CASSQEFRTPRRNTEAFF.

The chain couples TRBV7-9 to TRBJ2-7; 7 bases align to TRBD1. This CDR3 is built from 19 residues. Germline trimming cut 2 bases from V and 0 bases from J; bases unmatched to any gene: 16. The germline CDR1 and CDR2 sequences are SEHNR and FQNEAQ (reference sequence). CDR3: CASSLFRTGESYYSYEQYF. The DNA of the CDR3 is TGTGCCAGCAGCTTATTTAGGACAGGAGAGAGCTACTACTCCTACGAGCAGTACTTC.

The gene calls are TRBV4-2 and TRBJ2-7, with TRBD1 matching 9 bases. Unmatched junction bases numbered 4, after V lost 2 bases and J lost 2 bases. The CDR3 extends over 15 amino acids. CDR1 and CDR2 from the germline V gene are LGHNA and YNFKEQ. DNA of the CDR3: TGTGCCAGCAGCCAATCCGGGACAGGGACCTACGAGCAGTACTTC. Translating it yields CASSQSGTGTYEQYF.

The chain is built from TRBV6-1 and TRBJ2-2; D remains ambiguous. V lost 4 bases and J 7 bases, leaving 4 bases between the germline ends. The CDR3 runs 11 residues. From germline, CDR1 is MNHNS and CDR2 SASEGT. CDR3 sequence reads: CASSANGELFF. The CDR3 DNA follows: TGTGCCAGCAGTGCTAACGGGGAGCTGTTTTTT.

The V and J genes are TRBV28 and TRBJ2-3; tentatively, D is TRBD2 (6 bases). Germline CDR1 is MDHEN and CDR2 is SYDVKM. The CDR3 covers 17 residues. Trimming pared 11 bases from V and 1 base from J, leaving 25 bases between. This chain's CDR3 is CALNRGGQGGGTDTQYF. CDR3 nucleotide sequence: TGTGCCCTTAATAGGGGTGGGCAAGGAGGGGGCACAGATACGCAGTATTTT.

V is TRBV7-2 and J is TRBJ1-1; D is possibly TRBD1 (6 bases). V was pared by 5 bases and J by 3 bases, with 10 bases between. The germline CDR1 and CDR2 sequences are SGHTA and FQGNSA. This CDR3 contains 13 residues. The DNA of the CDR3 is TGTGCCAGCAGCCCAAGGGGGGACACTGAAGCTTTCTTT. Encoded protein: CASSPRGDTEAFF.

This chain joins TRBV6-1 and TRBJ2-7, with 9 bases fitting TRBD2. V was pared by 4 bases and J by 5 bases, with 6 bases of the junction left unmatched. Germline-derived CDR1 and CDR2 are MNHNS and SASEGT. This CDR3 is 14 amino acids long. This chain's CDR3 is CASSGPGLAHEQYF. The CDR3 nucleotides are TGTGCCAGCAGTGGTCCGGGACTAGCTCACGAGCAGTACTTC.

The V gene is TRBV11-3, the J gene TRBJ1-5; D is undetermined. Germline V gives CDR1 SGHNT, CDR2 YENEEA. The CDR3 spans 17 residues. V was cut by 1 base and J by 1 base, with 14 bases left in between. CDR3 amino acids: CASSLGTTDFSNQPQHF. The CDR3 coding sequence is TGTGCCAGCAGCTTAGGTACTACGGACTTCAGCAATCAGCCCCAGCATTTT.

J is TRBJ2-7 and V is TRBV6-6; no firm D call. Germline lookup yields CDR1 MNHNY and CDR2 SVGAGI (reference sequence). V shed 7 bases and J shed 9 bases, with 22 bases lying between them. This CDR3 is 14 amino acids long. The CDR3, as DNA: TGTGCCAGCACCCGGTGGCGGCTCGAGAACGGGCAGTACTTC. As protein: CASTRWRLENGQYF.

The chain has TRBV11-2 and TRBJ2-7, with 7 bases matching TRBD2. Trimming took 2 bases from V and 7 from J; bases not matched to a gene: 8. The V gene's germline CDR1 is SGHAT and CDR2 FQNNGV. The CDR3 totals 14 residues. CDR3 in amino acids: CASSLKKRGLEQYF. CDR3 nucleotide sequence: TGTGCCAGCAGCTTAAAGAAGCGGGGTTTGGAGCAGTACTTC.

The V call is TRBV28, the J call TRBJ1-5; D remains ambiguous. The germline V gene encodes CDR1 MDHEN and CDR2 SYDVKM. V lost 7 bases and J 1 base, leaving 2 bases between the germline ends. This CDR3 comprises 11 residues. CDR3 coding DNA: TGTGCCAGCAACAGCAATCAGCCCCAGCATTTT. It codes for CASNSNQPQHF. The variable domain in full, completed from reference TRBV28 and TRBJ1-5, reads DVKVTQSSRYLVKRTGEKVFLECVQDMDHENMFWYRQDPGLGLRLIYFSYDVKMKEKGDIPEGYSVSREKKERFSLILESASTNQTSMYLCASNSNQPQHFGDGTRLSIL.

V is TRBV27 and J is TRBJ1-4, with D uncertain. Per the germline V gene, CDR1 is MNHEY and CDR2 is SMNVEV (reference sequence). This CDR3 comprises 16 residues. The V end was cut by 4 bases, the J end by 7 bases, with 19 bases between. CDR3 DNA sequence: TGTGCCAGCAGTTCAAACTTCCTGGACGCGCCTGAAAAACTGTTTTTT. It encodes CASSSNFLDAPEKLFF.

The chain carries TRBV5-1 and TRBJ2-1; TRBD2 agrees at 7 bases. This CDR3 has 15 residues. CDR1 SGHRS and CDR2 YFSETQ come from the germline V gene. V shed 2 bases, J shed 3 bases, and the junction held 5 bases outside the gene matches. The CDR3, as DNA: TGCGCCAGCAGCTTTCGGCTAGCGGACTACAATGAGCAGTTCTTC. The encoded protein is CASSFRLADYNEQFF.

Here the CDR3 reads CASSSGTGGNYGYTF. DNA for the CDR3: TGTGCCAGCAGTTCAGGGACAGGGGGCAACTATGGCTACACCTTC. The chain carries TRBV27 and TRBJ1-2, with TRBD1 matching over 12 bases. The CDR3 covers 15 residues. From germline, CDR1 is MNHEY and CDR2 SMNVEV (reference sequence). V was clipped by 4 bases and J by 2 bases; unmatched bases: 2.

The chain links TRBV13 to TRBJ1-2; TRBD1 aligns across 9 bases. V lost 5 bases to trimming and J lost 6 bases; unmatched junction nucleotides: 16. This CDR3 has 17 residues. The germline V gene has CDR1 PRHDT and CDR2 FYEKMQ (reference sequence). The DNA of the CDR3 is TGTGCCAGCAGCGGCCGGGACAGGGTCAAACTTTTCCATGGCTACACCTTC. Encoded protein: CASSGRDRVKLFHGYTF.

The chain is built from TRBV7-2 and TRBJ2-3; 12 nucleotides match TRBD2. J was trimmed by 6 bases and V by 2 bases; bases with no gene match: 9. Germline V gives CDR1 SGHTA, CDR2 FQGNSA. The CDR3 sequence is 17 residues long. The CDR3 DNA is TGTGCCAGCAGCTTAACAACTAGCGGGGGGTTAGGGGATACGCAGTATTTT. Protein: CASSLTTSGGLGDTQYF. Drawing the rest from reference TRBV7-2 and TRBJ2-3, the complete variable domain is GAGVSQSPSNKVTEKGKDVELRCDPISGHTALYWYRQSLGQGLEFLIYFQGNSAPDKSGLPSDRFSAERTGGSVSTLTIQRTQQEDSAVYLCASSLTTSGGLGDTQYFGPGTRLTVL.

J is TRBJ1-1 and V is TRBV27, with 8 bases matching TRBD1. CDR1 and CDR2 from the germline V gene are MNHEY and SMNVEV (reference sequence). The V and J ends lost 2 bases and 5 bases, in that order; junction bases with no gene match: 10. The CDR3 is 16 amino acids. The CDR3 is CASSLKGGTGTTEAFF. The DNA of the CDR3 is TGTGCCAGCAGTTTAAAGGGGGGGACAGGTACGACTGAAGCTTTCTTT.

CDR3 sequence reads: CASSLDRDYGYTF. In DNA, the CDR3 is TGCGCCAGCAGCCTAGACAGGGACTATGGCTACACCTTC. V gene TRBV5-1 combines with J gene TRBJ1-2; 7 positions agree with TRBD1. CDR1 and CDR2 (germline): SGHRS, YFSETQ. With 4 bases clipped from V and 3 bases from J, the junction kept 3 bases outside the gene matches. The CDR3 is made up of 13 amino acids.

The rearrangement links TRBV6-4 to TRBJ1-2; no firm D call. The CDR3 totals 15 residues. The ends were cut back, 4 bases at V and 0 bases at J, with 12 bases in the middle. CDR1 MRHNA and CDR2 SNTAGT come from the germline V gene. The CDR3 sequence is CASSGRVSANYGYTF. The CDR3 DNA follows: TGTGCCAGCAGTGGTCGGGTATCGGCTAACTATGGCTACACCTTC.

The chain uses TRBV7-6 and TRBJ2-4; no clear D. Between the trimmed V and J ends, which lost 2 bases and 1 base, there was a span of 6 bases. CDR3 length: 14 residues. CDR1 SGHVS and CDR2 FNYEAQ come from the germline V gene. The CDR3 spells CASSLPGAKNIQYF. DNA for the CDR3: TGTGCCAGCAGCTTACCTGGGGCCAAAAACATTCAGTACTTC.

The rearrangement links TRBV5-4 to TRBJ1-6; the D is unclear. Trimming took off 5 bases at V and 0 bases at J, with 9 bases between the two ends. The CDR3 is 15 residues long. Germline values: CDR1 SGHNT, CDR2 YYREEE (reference sequence). Here the CDR3 DNA reads TGTGCCAGCAGGTACTGGAGCTCCTATAATTCACCCCTCCACTTT. It encodes CASRYWSSYNSPLHF.

The chain carries TRBV6-5 and TRBJ1-4; the match to TRBD1 covers 10 bases. The CDR3 length is 15 residues. Trimming at V came to 6 bases and at J to 6 bases, leaving 7 bases not matched to a gene. Looked up from germline, CDR1 is MNHEY and CDR2 is SVGAGI. CDR3 loop: CASSQSGQGHEKLFF. The CDR3 coding sequence is TGTGCCAGCAGCCAATCGGGACAGGGGCATGAAAAACTGTTTTTT.

This clone has only one observation. The chain uses TRBV4-3 and TRBJ2-6, with 8 bases identical to TRBD1. The CDR3 spans 18 residues. In germline, CDR1 is LGHNA, CDR2 YSLEER. The V segment lost 5 bases and the J segment 2 bases; nucleotides outside the gene matches: 11. Here the CDR3 reads CASSIRTGPFPGANVLTF. CDR3 in DNA: TGCGCCAGCAGCATCCGGACAGGGCCCTTCCCTGGGGCCAACGTCCTGACTTTC.

V usage is TRBV27 and J usage is TRBJ2-3; 7 bases line up with TRBD1. This CDR3 has 14 amino acids. CDR1 is MNHEY and CDR2 is SMNVEV in the germline V gene (reference sequence). V shed 9 bases and J 3 bases; nucleotides not matched to a gene: 9. CDR3 in DNA: TGTGCCAGTGGCAAGGGGGCGCGTACAGATACGCAGTATTTT. Amino acids: CASGKGARTDTQYF.

The rearrangement joins TRBV6-6 to TRBJ2-7; unclear D gene. Germline CDR1 and CDR2: MNHNY and SVGAGI (reference sequence). The CDR3 length is 15 residues. V gave up 0 bases and J gave up 2 bases, with 11 bases separating them. The CDR3 sequence: CASSYSRYEPYEQYF. The CDR3 DNA sequence: TGTGCCAGCAGTTACTCCAGGTACGAGCCCTACGAGCAGTACTTC.

This clone was observed a single time. The V call is TRBV30, the J call TRBJ2-5; 12 bases match TRBD2. The junction had 13 bases not matched to a gene; V was cut back by 7 bases and J by 1 base. The CDR3 totals 17 residues. Germline CDR1 and CDR2: GTSNPN and SVGIG (reference sequence). CDR3 coding DNA: TGTGCCTTGAGGAGACTAGCGGGGGAGAATTCCCAAGAGACCCAGTACTTC. Translating it yields CALRRLAGENSQETQYF.